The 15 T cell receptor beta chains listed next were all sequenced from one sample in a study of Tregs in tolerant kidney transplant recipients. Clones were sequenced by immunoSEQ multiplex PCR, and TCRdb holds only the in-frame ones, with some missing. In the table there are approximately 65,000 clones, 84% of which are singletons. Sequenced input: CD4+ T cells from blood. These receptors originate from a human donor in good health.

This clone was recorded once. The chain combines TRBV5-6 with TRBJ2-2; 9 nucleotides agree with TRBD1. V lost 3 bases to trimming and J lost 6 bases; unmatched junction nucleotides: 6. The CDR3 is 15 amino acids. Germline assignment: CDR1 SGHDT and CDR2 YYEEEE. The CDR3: CASSWGDRVAGELFF. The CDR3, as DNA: TGTGCCAGCAGCTGGGGGGACAGGGTGGCCGGGGAGCTGTTTTTT.

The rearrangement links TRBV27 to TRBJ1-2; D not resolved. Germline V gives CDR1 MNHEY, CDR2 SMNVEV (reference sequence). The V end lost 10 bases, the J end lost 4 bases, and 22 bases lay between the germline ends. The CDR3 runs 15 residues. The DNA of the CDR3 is TGTGCCACCCCCACCCCGAGGGCTTACTTCTATGGCTACACCTTC. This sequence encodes CATPTPRAYFYGYTF.

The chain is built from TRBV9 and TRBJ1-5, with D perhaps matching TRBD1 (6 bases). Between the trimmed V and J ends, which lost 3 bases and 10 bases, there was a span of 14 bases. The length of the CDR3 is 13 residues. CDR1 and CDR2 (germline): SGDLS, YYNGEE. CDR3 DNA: TGTGCCAGCAGCGAACAGGGCCAGGGCCCCCAGCATTTT. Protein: CASSEQGQGPQHF.

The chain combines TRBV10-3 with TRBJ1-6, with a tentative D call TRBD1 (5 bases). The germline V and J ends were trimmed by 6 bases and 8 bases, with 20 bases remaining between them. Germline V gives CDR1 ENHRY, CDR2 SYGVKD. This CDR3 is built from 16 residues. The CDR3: CAISLNPGPGDSPLHF. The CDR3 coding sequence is TGTGCCATCAGCCTGAATCCGGGACCCGGCGATTCACCCCTCCACTTT.

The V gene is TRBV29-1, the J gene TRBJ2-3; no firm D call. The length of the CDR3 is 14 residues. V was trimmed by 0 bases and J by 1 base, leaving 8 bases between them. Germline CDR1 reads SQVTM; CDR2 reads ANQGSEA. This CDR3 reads CSVEDSPGTDTQYF. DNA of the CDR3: TGCAGCGTTGAAGACTCCCCGGGCACAGATACGCAGTATTTT.

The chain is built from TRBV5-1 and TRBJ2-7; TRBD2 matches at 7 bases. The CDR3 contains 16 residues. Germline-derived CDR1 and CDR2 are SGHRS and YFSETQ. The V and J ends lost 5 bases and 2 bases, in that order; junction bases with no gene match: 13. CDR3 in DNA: TGCGCCAGCAGTTTCGAGCGGGGCAGGTTTACCTACGAGCAGTACTTC. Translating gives CASSFERGRFTYEQYF.

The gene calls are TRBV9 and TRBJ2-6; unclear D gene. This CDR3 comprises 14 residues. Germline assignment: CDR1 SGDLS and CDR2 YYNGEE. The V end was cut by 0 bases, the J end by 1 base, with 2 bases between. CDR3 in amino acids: CASSVVSGANVLTF. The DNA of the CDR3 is TGTGCCAGCAGCGTAGTTTCTGGGGCCAACGTCCTGACTTTC.

This chain's CDR3 is CASSLNQVLRVYNEQFF. The CDR3, as DNA: TGTGCCAGCAGCTTAAATCAGGTGTTGAGGGTCTACAATGAGCAGTTCTTC. This chain uses TRBV7-8 with TRBJ2-1; possibly TRBD2 for D (5 bases). Trimming stripped 2 bases from V and 3 bases from J, with 17 bases between. The CDR3 sequence is 17 residues long. Germline lookup yields CDR1 SGHVS and CDR2 FQNEAQ.

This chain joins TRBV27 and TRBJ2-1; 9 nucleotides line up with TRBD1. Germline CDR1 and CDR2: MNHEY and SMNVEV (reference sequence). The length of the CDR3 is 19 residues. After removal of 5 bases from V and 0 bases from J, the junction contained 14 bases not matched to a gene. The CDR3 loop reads CASSPRDREGLRSYNEQFF. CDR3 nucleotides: TGTGCCAGCAGTCCCCGGGACAGGGAAGGACTTCGCTCCTACAATGAGCAGTTCTTC.

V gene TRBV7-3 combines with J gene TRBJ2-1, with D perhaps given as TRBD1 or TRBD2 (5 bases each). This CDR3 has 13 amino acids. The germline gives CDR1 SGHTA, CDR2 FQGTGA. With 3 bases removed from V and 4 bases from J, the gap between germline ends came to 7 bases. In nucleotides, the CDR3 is TGTGCCAGCAGCTTGGGACGGTACAATGAGCAGTTCTTC. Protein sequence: CASSLGRYNEQFF.

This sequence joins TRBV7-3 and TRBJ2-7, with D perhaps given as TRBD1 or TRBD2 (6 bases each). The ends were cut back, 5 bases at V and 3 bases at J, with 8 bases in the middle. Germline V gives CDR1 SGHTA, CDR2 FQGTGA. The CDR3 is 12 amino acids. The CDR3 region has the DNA TGTGCCAGCAGCGCGGGACACTACGAGCAGTACTTC. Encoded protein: CASSAGHYEQYF. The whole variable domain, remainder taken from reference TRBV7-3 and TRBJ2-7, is GAGVSQTPSNKVTEKGKYVELRCDPISGHTALYWYRQSLGQGPEFLIYFQGTGAADDSGLPNDRFFAVRPEGSVSTLKIQRTERGDSAVYLCASSAGHYEQYFGPGTRLTVT.

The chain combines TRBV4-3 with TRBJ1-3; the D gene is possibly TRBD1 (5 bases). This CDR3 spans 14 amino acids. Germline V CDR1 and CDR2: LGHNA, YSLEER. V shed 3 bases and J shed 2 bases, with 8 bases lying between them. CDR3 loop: CASSQGVPGNTIYF. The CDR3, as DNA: TGCGCCAGCAGCCAGGGGGTGCCTGGAAACACCATATATTTT.

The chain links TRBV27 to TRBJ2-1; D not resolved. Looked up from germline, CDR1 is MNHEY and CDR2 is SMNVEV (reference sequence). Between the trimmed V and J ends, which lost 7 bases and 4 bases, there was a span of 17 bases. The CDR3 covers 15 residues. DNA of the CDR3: TGTGCCAGCAAAAGGGCAGGAGCCCTATACAATGAGCAGTTCTTC. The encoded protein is CASKRAGALYNEQFF.

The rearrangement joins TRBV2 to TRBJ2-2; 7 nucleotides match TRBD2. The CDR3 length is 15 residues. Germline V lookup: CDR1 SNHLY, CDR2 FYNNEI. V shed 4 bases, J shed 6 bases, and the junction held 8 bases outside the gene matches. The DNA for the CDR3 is TGTGCCAGCAGTGGGACACGAGGGAGGGCCGGGGAGCTGTTTTTT. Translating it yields CASSGTRGRAGELFF.

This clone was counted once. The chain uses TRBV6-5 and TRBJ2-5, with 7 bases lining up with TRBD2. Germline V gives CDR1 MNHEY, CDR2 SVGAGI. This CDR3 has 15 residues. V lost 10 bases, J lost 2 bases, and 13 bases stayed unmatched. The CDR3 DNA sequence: TGTGCCACCTCAAGGGTGCCTAGCGGACAAGAGACCCAGTACTTC. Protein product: CATSRVPSGQETQYF.